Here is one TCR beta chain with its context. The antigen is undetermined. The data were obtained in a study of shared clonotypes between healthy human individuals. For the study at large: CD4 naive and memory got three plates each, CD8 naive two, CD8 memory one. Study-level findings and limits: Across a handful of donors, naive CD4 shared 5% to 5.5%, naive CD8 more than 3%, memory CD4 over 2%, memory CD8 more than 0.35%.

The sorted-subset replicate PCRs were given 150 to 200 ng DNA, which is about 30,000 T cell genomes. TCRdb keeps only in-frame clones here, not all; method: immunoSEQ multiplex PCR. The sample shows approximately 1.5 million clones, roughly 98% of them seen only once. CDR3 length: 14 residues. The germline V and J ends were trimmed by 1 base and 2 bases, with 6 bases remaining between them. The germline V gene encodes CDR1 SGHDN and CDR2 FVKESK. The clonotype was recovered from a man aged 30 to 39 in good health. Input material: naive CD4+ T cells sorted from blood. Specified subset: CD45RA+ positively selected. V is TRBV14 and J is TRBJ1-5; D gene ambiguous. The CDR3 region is CASSQAGGNQPQHF. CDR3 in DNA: TGTGCCAGCAGCCAAGCGGGCGGCAATCAGCCCCAGCATTTT.